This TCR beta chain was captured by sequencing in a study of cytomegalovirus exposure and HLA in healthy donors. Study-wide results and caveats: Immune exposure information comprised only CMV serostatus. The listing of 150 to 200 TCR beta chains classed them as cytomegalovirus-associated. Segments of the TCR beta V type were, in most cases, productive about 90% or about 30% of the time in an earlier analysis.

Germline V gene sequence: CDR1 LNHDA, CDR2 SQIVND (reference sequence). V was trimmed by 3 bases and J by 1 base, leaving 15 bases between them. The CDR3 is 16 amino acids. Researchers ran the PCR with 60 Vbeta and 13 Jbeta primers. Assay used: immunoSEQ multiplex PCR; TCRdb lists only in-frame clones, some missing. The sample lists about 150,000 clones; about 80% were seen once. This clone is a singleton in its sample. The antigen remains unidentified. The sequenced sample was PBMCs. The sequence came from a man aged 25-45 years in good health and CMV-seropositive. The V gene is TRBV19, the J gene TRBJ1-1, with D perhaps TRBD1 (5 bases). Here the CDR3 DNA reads TGTGCCAGTAGTATTAGTAAGGAGGGGCCGAACACTGAAGCTTTCTTT. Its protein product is CASSISKEGPNTEAFF. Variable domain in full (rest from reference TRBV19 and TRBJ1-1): DGGITQSPKYLFRKEGQNVTLSCEQNLNHDAMYWYRQDPGQGLRLIYYSQIVNDFQKGDIAEGYSVSREKKESFPLTVTSAQKNPTAFYLCASSISKEGPNTEAFFGQGTRLTVV.